This T cell receptor beta chain was sequenced in a study of cytomegalovirus exposure and HLA in healthy donors. Study-wide background: A later analysis reported the same platform for the 120 validation repertoires and the roughly 630 first-cohort repertoires.

Profiling relied on immunoSEQ multiplex PCR, and the TCRdb table lists in-frame clones only, not all of them. This repertoire shows tens of thousands of clones, about 96% found once; its top ten account for 1.2%. CDR3 length equals 15 residues. Germline V gene sequence: CDR1 MDHEN, CDR2 SYDVKM. J lost 2 bases, V lost 2 bases, and 0 bases had no gene match. The V call is TRBV28, the J call TRBJ2-1, with 10 bases fitting TRBD1. This sequence was found in a woman aged 18-29 years in good health and CMV-seronegative. The sample was PBMCs. The CDR3 here is CASSLGTGAYNEQFF. For the CDR3, the DNA is TGTGCCAGCAGTTTAGGGACAGGGGCCTACAATGAGCAGTTCTTC. Variable domain in full (rest from reference TRBV28 and TRBJ2-1): DVKVTQSSRYLVKRTGEKVFLECVQDMDHENMFWYRQDPGLGLRLIYFSYDVKMKEKGDIPEGYSVSREKKERFSLILESASTNQTSMYLCASSLGTGAYNEQFFGPGTRLTVL.